The entry below gives a single T cell receptor beta chain sequence along with its context. TCRdb processed the 5' RACE reads anew with MiXCR; each CDR3 protein has one entry. The table records fewer than 650,000 distinct CDR3 sequences, 7.1% of them present only once. Germline trimming cut 4 bases from V and 4 bases from J; bases unmatched to any gene: 8. Germline V CDR1 and CDR2: DFQATT, SNEGSKA (reference sequence). CDR3 length: 15 residues. These data are taken from a study of identical twins. The same data also contributed to another study, on yellow fever vaccine responses in identical twins.

The chain uses TRBV20-1 and TRBJ2-1; 9 bases map to TRBD1. This TCR was recovered from a woman under 30 in good health. The sequencing sample was made of PBMCs. The CDR3: CSATPQGASYNEQFF. In DNA form, the CDR3 reads TGCAGTGCTACCCCACAGGGGGCGAGTTACAATGAGCAGTTCTTC.